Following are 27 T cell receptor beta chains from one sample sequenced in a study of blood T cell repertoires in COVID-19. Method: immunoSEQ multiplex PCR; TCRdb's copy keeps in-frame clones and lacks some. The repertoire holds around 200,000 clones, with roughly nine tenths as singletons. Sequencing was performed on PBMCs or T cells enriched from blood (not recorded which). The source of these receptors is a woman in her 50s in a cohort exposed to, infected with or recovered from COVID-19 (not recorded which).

The CDR3 spells CASRRGPSTGELFF. The CDR3, as DNA: TGTGCCAGCAGGCGGGGCCCCAGCACCGGGGAGCTGTTTTTT. The chain uses TRBV3-1 (or the pseudogene TRBV3-2) and TRBJ2-2, with a weak D call TRBD2 (6 bases). CDR3 length: 14 amino acids. The V gene lost 6 bases and the J gene lost 4 bases, with 12 bases spanning the gap. The germline CDR1 and CDR2 sequences are LGHDT and YNNKEL (reference sequence).

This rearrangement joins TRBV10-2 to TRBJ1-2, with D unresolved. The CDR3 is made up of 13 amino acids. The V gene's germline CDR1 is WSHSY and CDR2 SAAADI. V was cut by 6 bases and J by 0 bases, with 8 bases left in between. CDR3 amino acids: CASRRETNYGYTF. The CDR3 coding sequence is TGCGCCAGCAGACGAGAAACTAACTATGGCTACACCTTC.

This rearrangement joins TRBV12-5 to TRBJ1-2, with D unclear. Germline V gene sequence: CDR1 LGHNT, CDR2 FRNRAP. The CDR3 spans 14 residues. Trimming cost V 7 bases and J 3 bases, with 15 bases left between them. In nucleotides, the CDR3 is TGTGCTAGTGTCCTCACCGTCTGGCACTATGGCTACACCTTC. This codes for CASVLTVWHYGYTF.

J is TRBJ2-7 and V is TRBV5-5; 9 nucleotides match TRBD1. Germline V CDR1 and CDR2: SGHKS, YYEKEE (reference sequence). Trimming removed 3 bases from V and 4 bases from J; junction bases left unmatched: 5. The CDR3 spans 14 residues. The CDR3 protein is CASSSGTGSYEQYF. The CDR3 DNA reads TGTGCCAGCAGCTCCGGGACAGGGTCATACGAGCAGTACTTC. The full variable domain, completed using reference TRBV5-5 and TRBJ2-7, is DAGVTQSPTHLIKTRGQQVTLRCSPISGHKSVSWYQQVLGQGPQFIFQYYEKEERGRGNFPDRFSARQFPNYSSELNVNALLLGDSALYLCASSSGTGSYEQYFGPGTRLTVT.

The CDR3 here is CASSTTGTSTDTQYF. In nucleotides, the CDR3 is TGCGCCAGCAGCACTACCGGGACTTCCACAGATACGCAGTATTTT. The V gene is TRBV5-1, the J gene TRBJ2-3; possible D gene TRBD2, 6 bases. Trimming took 4 bases from V and 2 from J, leaving 14 bases between them. CDR1 is SGHRS, CDR2 YFSETQ, per germline. This CDR3 spans 15 amino acids. The full variable domain, completed using reference TRBV5-1 and TRBJ2-3, is KAGVTQTPRYLIKTRGQQVTLSCSPISGHRSVSWYQQTPGQGLQFLFEYFSETQRNKGNFPGRFSGRQFSNSRSEMNVSTLELGDSALYLCASSTTGTSTDTQYFGPGTRLTVL.

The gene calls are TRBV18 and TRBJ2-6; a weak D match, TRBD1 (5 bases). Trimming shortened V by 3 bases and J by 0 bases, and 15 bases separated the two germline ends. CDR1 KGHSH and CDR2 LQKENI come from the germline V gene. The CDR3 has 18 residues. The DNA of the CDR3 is TGTGCCAGCTCACCGGTTGGCAGGGCATCCTCTGGGGCCAACGTCCTGACTTTC. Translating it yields CASSPVGRASSGANVLTF.

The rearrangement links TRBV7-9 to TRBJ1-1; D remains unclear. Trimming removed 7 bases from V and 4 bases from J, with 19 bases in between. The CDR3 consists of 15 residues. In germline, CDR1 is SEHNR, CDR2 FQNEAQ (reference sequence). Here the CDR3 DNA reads TGTGCCAGCACCGATAGGACTTCCCGGGGCACTGAAGCTTTCTTT. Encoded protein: CASTDRTSRGTEAFF.

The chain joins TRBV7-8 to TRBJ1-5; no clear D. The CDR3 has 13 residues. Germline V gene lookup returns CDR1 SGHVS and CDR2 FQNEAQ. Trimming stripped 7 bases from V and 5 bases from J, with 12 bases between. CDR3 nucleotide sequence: TGTGCCAGCATATTCGGTTCCCATCAGCCCCAGCATTTT. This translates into CASIFGSHQPQHF.

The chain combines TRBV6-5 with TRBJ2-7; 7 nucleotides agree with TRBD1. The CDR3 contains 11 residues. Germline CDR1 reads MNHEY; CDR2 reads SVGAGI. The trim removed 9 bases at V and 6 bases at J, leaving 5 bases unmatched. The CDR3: CARTNRGEQYF. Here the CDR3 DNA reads TGTGCCAGAACGAACAGGGGCGAGCAGTACTTC.

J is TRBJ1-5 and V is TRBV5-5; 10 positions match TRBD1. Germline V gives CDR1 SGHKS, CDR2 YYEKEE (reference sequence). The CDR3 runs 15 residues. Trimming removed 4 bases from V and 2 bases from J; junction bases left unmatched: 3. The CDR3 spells CASSRDRGGNQPQHF. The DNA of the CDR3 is TGTGCCAGCAGCCGGGACAGGGGTGGCAATCAGCCCCAGCATTTT.

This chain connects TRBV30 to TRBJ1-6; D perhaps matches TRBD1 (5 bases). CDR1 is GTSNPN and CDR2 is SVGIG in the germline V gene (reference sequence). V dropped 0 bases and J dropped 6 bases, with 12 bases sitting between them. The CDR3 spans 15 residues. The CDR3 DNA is TGTGCCTGGAGTGTATGGGGGGTGAGTAATTCACCCCTCCACTTT. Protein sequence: CAWSVWGVSNSPLHF.

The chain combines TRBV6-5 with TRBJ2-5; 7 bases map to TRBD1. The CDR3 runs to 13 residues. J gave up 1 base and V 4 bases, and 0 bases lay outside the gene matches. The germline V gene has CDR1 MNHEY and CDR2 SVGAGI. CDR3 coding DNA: TGTGCCAGCAGTTGGGACAGCCAAGAGACCCAGTACTTC. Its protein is CASSWDSQETQYF.

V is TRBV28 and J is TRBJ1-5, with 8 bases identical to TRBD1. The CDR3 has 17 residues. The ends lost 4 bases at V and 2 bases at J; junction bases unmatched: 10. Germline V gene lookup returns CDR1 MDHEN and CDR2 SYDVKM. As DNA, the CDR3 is TGTGCCAGCAGTTCGGGAGAGGACAGGGCCCGCAATCAGCCCCAGCATTTT. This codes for CASSSGEDRARNQPQHF.

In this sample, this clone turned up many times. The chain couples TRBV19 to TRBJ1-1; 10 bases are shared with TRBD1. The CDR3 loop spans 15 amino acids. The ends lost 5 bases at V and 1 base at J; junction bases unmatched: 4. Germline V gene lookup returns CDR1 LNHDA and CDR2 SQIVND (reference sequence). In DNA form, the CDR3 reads TGTGCCAGTAGTCGGACAGGGGGATCGAACACTGAAGCTTTCTTT. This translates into CASSRTGGSNTEAFF.

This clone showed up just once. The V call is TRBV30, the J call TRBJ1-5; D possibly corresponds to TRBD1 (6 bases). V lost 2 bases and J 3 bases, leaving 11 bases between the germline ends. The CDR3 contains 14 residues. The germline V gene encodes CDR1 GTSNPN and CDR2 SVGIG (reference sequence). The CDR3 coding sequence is TGTGCCTGGAGTCGGGACACCGACAATCAGCCCCAGCATTTT. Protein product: CAWSRDTDNQPQHF.

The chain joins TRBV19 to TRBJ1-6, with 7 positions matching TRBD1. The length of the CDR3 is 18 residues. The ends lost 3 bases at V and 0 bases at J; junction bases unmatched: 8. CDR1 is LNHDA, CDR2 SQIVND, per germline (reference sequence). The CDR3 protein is CASSMPTGHSSYNSPLHF. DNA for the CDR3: TGTGCCAGTAGTATGCCGACAGGGCACAGCTCCTATAATTCACCCCTCCACTTT.

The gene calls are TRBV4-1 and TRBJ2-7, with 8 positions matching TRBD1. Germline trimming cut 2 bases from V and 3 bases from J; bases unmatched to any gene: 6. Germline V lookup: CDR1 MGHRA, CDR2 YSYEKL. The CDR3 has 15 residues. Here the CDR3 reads CASSQHQGAVYEQYF. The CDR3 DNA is TGCGCCAGCAGCCAACATCAGGGGGCCGTCTACGAGCAGTACTTC.

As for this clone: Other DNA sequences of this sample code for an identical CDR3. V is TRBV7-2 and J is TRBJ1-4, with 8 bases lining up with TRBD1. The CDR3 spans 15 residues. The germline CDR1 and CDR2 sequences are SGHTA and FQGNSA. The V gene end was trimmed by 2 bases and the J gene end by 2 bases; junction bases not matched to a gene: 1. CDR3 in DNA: TGTGCCAGCAGCTTAAGACAGGGGACTAATGAAAAACTGTTTTTT. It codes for CASSLRQGTNEKLFF.

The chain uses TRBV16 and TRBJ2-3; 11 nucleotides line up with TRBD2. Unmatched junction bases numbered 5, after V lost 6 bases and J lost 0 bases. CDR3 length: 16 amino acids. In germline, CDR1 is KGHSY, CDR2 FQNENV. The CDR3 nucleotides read TGTGCCAGCAGAGGGACTAGCGGAACTAGCACAGATACGCAGTATTTT. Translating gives CASRGTSGTSTDTQYF.

The DNA for the CDR3 is TGTGCCGCAACAGGGCTAGGGCGCACTGAAGCTTTCTTT. Amino acids: CAATGLGRTEAFF. This chain connects TRBV30 to TRBJ1-1; a possible D gene is TRBD1 (6 bases). This CDR3 is 13 amino acids long. Trimming stripped 8 bases from V and 4 bases from J, with 17 bases between. The germline V gene encodes CDR1 GTSNPN and CDR2 SVGIG (reference sequence).

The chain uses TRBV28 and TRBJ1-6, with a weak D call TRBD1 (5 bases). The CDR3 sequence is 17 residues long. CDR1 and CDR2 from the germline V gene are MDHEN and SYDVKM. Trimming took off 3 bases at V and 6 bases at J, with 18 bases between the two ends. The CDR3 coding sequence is TGTGCCAGCAGTTTTACTACAGGCCTCTGGGGTAATTCACCCCTCCACTTT. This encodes CASSFTTGLWGNSPLHF.

The CDR3 here is CASSRLDDHSTGYGYTF. CDR3 sequence (DNA): TGTGCCAGCAGTCGACTAGACGATCACTCGACAGGGTATGGCTACACCTTC. V and J are TRBV5-4 and TRBJ1-2, with 7 bases aligning to TRBD1. The germline CDR1 and CDR2 sequences are SGHNT and YYREEE (reference sequence). This CDR3 spans 17 amino acids. V trimming: 5 bases; J trimming: 5 bases; junction bases outside the gene matches: 18.

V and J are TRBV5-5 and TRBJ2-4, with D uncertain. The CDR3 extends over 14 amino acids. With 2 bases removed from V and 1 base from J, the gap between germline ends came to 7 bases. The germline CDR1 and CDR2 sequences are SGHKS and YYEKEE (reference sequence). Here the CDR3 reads CASSFSLAKNIQYF. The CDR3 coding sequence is TGTGCCAGCAGCTTTAGTCTGGCCAAAAACATTCAGTACTTC.

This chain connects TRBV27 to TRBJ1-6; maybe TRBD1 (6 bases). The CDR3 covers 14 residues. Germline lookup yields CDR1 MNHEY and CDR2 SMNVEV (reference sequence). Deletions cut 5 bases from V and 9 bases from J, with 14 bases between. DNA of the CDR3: TGTGCCAGCAGTCCGGACAGTTTGGTTTCACCCCTCCACTTT. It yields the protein CASSPDSLVSPLHF.

This CDR3 is CASSQGAGARTNEKLFF. In nucleotides, the CDR3 is TGTGCCAGCAGCCAAGGGGCAGGGGCGAGGACTAATGAAAAACTGTTTTTT. J is TRBJ1-4 and V is TRBV4-2, with D perhaps TRBD1 (6 bases). Germline V gene lookup returns CDR1 LGHNA and CDR2 YNFKEQ. V shed 1 base and J shed 2 bases, with 14 bases lying between them. This CDR3 contains 17 residues.

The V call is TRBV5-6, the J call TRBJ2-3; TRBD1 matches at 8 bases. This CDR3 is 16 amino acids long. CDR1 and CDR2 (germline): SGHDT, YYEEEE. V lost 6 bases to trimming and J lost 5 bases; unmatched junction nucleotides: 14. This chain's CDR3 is CASTPTGQGVLDTQYF. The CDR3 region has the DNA TGTGCCAGCACACCAACCGGACAGGGCGTATTAGATACGCAGTATTTT.

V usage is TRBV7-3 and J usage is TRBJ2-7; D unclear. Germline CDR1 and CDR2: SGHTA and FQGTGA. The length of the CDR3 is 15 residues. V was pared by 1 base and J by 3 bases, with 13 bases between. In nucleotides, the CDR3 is TGTGCCAGCAGCTTAAATTCTGGCGGCATCTACGAGCAGTACTTC. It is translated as CASSLNSGGIYEQYF.